This T cell receptor (beta chain) was captured by sequencing in a study of radiation and T cells in renal cell carcinoma. This clone was counted only a few times. Time point in this sample: blood 2 weeks post-SBRT. The treatment here: 15 Gy SBRT to primary tumor, nephrectomy 4 weeks later. Sequencing used immunoSEQ multiplex PCR; TCRdb keeps in-frame clones, though not all of them. The sample lists about 130,000 clones; roughly four fifths were seen once. Looked up from germline, CDR1 is SEHNR and CDR2 is FQNEAQ (reference sequence). With V trimmed by 5 bases and J by 7 bases, 10 bases remained unmatched. CDR3 length equals 14 residues.

This TCR was recovered from a woman aged 55-69 years with renal cell carcinoma. The chain carries TRBV7-9 and TRBJ1-1; 7 nucleotides agree with TRBD1. The sample here was blood, taken from a patient whose treatment included radiotherapy and nephrectomy. The CDR3 reads CASSQQGLGDEAFF. In DNA, the CDR3 is TGTGCCAGCAGCCAACAGGGGCTAGGGGATGAAGCTTTCTTT.